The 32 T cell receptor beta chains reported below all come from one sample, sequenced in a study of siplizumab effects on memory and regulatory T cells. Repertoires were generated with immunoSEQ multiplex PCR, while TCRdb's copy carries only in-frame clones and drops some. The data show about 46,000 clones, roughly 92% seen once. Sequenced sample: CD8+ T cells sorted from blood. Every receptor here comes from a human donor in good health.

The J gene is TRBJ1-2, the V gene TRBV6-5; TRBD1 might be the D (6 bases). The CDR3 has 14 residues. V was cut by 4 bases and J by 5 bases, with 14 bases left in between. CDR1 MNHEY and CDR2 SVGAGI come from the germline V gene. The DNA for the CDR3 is TGTGCCAGCAGTTGGGGGGCTCAAGCTTATGGCTACACCTTC. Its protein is CASSWGAQAYGYTF.

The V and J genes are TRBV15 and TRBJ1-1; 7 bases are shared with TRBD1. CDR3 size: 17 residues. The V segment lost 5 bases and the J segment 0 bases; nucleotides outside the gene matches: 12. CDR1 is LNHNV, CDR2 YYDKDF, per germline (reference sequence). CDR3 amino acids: CATSLGKGGQMNTEAFF. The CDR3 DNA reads TGTGCCACCAGCCTCGGGAAGGGGGGACAGATGAACACTGAAGCTTTCTTT.

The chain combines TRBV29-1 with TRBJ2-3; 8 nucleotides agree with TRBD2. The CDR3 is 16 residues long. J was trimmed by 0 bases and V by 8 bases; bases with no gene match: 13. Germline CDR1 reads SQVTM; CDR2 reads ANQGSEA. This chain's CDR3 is CSIAEDSGTSTDTQYF. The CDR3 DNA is TGCAGCATAGCGGAGGATAGCGGGACTAGCACAGATACGCAGTATTTT.

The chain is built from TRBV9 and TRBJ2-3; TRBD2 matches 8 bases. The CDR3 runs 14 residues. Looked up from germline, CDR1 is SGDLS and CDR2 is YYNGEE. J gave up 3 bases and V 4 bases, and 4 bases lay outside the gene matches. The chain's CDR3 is CASSISGTTDTQYF. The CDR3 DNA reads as TGTGCCAGCAGCATTAGCGGGACGACAGATACGCAGTATTTT. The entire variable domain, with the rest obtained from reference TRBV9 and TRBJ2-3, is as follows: DSGVTQTPKHLITATGQRVTLRCSPRSGDLSVYWYQQSLDQGLQFLIQYYNGEERAKGNILERFSAQQFPDLHSELNLSSLELGDSALYFCASSISGTTDTQYFGPGTRLTVL.

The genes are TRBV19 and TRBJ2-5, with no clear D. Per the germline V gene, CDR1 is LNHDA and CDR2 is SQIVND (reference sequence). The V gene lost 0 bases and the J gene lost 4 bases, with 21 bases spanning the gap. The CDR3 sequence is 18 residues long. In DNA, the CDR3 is TGTGCCAGTAGTATAGATCCAACCCCGTACACACAATCAGAGACCCAGTACTTC. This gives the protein CASSIDPTPYTQSETQYF.

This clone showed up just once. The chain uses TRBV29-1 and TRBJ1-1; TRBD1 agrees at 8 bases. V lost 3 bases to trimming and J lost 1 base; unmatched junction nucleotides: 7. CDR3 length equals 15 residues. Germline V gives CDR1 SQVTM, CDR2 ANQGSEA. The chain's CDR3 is CSVDATGARNTEAFF. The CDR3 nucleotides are TGCAGCGTTGATGCGACAGGGGCCCGGAACACTGAAGCTTTCTTT.

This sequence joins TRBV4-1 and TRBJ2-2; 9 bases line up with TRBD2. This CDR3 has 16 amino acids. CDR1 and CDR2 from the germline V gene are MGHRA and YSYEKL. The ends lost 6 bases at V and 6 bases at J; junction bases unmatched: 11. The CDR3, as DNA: TGCGCCAGCAGTCAGAAAGCGGGAGGCTTGCCCGGGGAGCTGTTTTTT. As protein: CASSQKAGGLPGELFF.

The CDR3: CATATLAGGGETQYF. The CDR3 DNA is TGTGCCACTGCCACGCTAGCGGGAGGAGGGGAGACCCAGTACTTC. The chain is built from TRBV11-2 and TRBJ2-5; 11 bases are shared with TRBD2. CDR1 is SGHAT, CDR2 FQNNGV, per germline. Trimming removed 10 bases from V and 5 bases from J; junction bases left unmatched: 12. The CDR3 runs 15 residues.

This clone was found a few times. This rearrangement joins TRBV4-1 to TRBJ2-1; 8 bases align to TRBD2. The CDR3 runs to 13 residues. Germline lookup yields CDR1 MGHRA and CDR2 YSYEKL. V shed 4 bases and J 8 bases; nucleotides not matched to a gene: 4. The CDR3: CASSLGRADEQFF. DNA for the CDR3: TGCGCCAGCAGCCTCGGGAGGGCGGATGAGCAGTTCTTC.

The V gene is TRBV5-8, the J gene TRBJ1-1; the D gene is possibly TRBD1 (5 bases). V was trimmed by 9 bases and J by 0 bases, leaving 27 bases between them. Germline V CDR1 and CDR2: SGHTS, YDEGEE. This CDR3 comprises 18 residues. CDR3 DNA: TGTGCCACCAGAGTTGGTGGGGACCCCCCGAACATGAACACTGAAGCTTTCTTT. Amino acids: CATRVGGDPPNMNTEAFF.

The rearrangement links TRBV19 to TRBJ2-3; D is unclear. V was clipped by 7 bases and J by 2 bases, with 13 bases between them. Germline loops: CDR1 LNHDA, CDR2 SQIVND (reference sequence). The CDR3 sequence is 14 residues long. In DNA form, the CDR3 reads TGTGCCAGTACCCTAAGTCCCTTCACAGATACGCAGTATTTT. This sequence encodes CASTLSPFTDTQYF.

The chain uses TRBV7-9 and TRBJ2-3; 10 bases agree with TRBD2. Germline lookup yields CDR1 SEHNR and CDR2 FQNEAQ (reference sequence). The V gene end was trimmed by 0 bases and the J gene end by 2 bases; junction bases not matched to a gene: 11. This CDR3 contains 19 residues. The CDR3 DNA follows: TGTGCCAGCAGCTTAGCAGGACTAGCGGAATGGGGAAACACAGATACGCAGTATTTT. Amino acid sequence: CASSLAGLAEWGNTDTQYF.

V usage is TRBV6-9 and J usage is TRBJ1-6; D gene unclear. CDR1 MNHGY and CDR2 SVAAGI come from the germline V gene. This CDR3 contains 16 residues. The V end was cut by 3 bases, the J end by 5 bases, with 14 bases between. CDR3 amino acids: CASSYSVLGNNSPLHF. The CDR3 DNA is TGTGCCAGCAGTTACTCGGTTCTCGGAAATAATTCACCCCTCCACTTT.

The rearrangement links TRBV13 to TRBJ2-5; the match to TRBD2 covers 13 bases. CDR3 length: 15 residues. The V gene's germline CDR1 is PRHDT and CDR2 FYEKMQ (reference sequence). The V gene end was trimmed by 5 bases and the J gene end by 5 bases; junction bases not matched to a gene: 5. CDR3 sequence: CASSRALAGGETQYF. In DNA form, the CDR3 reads TGTGCCAGCAGCAGAGCACTAGCGGGAGGGGAGACCCAGTACTTC.

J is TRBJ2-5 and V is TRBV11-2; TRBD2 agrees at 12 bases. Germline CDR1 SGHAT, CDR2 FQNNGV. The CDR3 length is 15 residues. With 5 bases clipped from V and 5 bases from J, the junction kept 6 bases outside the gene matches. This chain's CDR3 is CASSQLAGGGETQYF. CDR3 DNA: TGTGCCAGCAGCCAACTAGCGGGAGGAGGTGAGACCCAGTACTTC.

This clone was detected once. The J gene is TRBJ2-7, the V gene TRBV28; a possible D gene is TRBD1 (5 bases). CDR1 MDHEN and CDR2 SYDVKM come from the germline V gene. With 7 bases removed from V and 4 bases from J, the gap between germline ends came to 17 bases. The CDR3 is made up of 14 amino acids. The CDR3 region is CASIDREVGYEQYF. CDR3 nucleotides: TGTGCCAGCATCGACAGAGAGGTCGGGTACGAGCAGTACTTC.

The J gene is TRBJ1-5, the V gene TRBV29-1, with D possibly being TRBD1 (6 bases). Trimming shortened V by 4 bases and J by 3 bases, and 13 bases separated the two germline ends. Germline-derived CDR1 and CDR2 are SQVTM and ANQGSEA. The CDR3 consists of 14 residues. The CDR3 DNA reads TGCAGCGTTGCAGGGGCCGAATTCAATCAGCCCCAGCATTTT. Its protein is CSVAGAEFNQPQHF.

The CDR3 DNA reads TGTGCCAGCAGCTTAGGCGGGACAGGGAGCTCTGGGGCCAACGTCCTGACTTTC. The encoded protein is CASSLGGTGSSGANVLTF. This rearrangement joins TRBV7-3 to TRBJ2-6, with 9 bases fitting TRBD1. Per the germline V gene, CDR1 is SGHTA and CDR2 is FQGTGA. The V gene end was trimmed by 2 bases and the J gene end by 0 bases; junction bases not matched to a gene: 5. The CDR3 contains 18 residues.

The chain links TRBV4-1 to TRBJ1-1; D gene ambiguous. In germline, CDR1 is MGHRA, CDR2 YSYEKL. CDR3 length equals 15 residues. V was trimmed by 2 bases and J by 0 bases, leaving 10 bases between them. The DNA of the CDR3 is TGCGCCAGCAGCCAATGGGGAGGGATGAACACTGAAGCTTTCTTT. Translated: CASSQWGGMNTEAFF.

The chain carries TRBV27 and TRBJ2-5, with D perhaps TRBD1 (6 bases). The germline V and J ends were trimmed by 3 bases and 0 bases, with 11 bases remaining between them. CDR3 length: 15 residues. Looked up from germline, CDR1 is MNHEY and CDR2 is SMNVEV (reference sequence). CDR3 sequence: CASSFYREYQETQYF. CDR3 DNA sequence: TGTGCCAGCAGTTTTTACAGGGAGTACCAAGAGACCCAGTACTTC.

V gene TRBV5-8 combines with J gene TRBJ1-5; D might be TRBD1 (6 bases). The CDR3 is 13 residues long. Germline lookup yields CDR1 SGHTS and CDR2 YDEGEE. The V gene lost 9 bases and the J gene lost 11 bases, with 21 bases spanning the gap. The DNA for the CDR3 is TGTGCCACCAGAGGGGGGTCGCGCGTGACCCAGCATTTT. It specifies CATRGGSRVTQHF.

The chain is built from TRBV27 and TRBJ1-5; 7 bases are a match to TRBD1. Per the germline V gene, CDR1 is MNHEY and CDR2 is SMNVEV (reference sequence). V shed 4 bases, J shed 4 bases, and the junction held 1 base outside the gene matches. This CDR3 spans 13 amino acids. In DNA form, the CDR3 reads TGTGCCAGCAGTTCGACAGGGAATCAGCCCCAGCATTTT. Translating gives CASSSTGNQPQHF.

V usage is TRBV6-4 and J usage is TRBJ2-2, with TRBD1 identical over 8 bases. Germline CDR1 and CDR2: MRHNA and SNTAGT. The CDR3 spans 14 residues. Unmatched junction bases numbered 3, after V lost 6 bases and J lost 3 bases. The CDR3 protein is CASRATGDTGELFF. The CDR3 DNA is TGTGCCAGCAGAGCGACAGGGGACACCGGGGAGCTGTTTTTT.

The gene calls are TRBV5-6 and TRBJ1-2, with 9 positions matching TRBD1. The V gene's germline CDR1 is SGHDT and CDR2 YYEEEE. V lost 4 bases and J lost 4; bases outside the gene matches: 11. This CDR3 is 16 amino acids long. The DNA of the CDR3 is TGTGCCAGCAGCCCGGGGCCGACAGGGGGTAGCTATGGCTACACCTTC. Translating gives CASSPGPTGGSYGYTF.

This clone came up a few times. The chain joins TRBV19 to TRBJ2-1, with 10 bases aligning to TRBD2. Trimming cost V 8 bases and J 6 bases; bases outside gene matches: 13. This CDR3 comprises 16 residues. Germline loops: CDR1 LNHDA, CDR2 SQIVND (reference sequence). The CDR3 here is CASLRTASGSSNEQFF. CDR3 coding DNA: TGTGCCAGTCTACGCACCGCTAGCGGGAGTAGCAATGAGCAGTTCTTC.

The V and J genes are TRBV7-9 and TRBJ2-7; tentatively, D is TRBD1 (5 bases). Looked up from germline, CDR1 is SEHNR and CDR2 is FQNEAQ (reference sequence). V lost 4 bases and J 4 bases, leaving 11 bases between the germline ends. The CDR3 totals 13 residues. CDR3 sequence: CASSYPQGYEQYF. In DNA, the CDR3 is TGTGCCAGCAGCTACCCCCAGGGATACGAGCAGTACTTC.

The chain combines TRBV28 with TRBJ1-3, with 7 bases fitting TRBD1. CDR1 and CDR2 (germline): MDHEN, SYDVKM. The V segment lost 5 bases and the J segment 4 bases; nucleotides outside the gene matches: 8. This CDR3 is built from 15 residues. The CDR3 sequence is CASSPRQGGGNTIYF. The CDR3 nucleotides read TGTGCCAGCAGTCCCAGACAGGGCGGGGGAAACACCATATATTTT.

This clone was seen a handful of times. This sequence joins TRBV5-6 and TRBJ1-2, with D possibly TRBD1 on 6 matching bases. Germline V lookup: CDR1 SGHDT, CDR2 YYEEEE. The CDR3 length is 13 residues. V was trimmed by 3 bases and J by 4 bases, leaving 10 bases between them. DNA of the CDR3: TGTGCCAGCAGCTCCGGACAGAGCTATGGCTACACCTTC. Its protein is CASSSGQSYGYTF. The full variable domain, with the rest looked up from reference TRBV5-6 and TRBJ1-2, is DAGVTQSPTHLIKTRGQQVTLRCSPKSGHDTVSWYQQALGQGPQFIFQYYEEEERQRGNFPDRFSGHQFPNYSSELNVNALLLGDSALYLCASSSGQSYGYTFGSGTRLTVV.

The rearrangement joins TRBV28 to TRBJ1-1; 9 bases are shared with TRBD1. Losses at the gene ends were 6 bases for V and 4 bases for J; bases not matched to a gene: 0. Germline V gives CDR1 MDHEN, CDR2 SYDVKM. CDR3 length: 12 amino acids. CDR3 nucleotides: TGTGCCAGCAGGACAGGGGGCACTGAAGCTTTCTTT. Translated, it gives CASRTGGTEAFF.

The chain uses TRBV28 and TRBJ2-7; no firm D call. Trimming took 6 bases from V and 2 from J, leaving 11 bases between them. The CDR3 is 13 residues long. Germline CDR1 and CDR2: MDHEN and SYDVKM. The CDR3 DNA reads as TGTGCCAGCAGGAACCCTCTCGCCTACGAGCAGTACTTC. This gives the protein CASRNPLAYEQYF.

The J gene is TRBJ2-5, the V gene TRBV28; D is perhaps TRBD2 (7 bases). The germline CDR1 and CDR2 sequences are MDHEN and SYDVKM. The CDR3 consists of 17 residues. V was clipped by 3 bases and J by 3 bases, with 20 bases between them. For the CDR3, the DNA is TGTGCCAGCAGTTTTAGGATAGGGGGGACTAAAGAAGAGACCCAGTACTTC. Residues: CASSFRIGGTKEETQYF.

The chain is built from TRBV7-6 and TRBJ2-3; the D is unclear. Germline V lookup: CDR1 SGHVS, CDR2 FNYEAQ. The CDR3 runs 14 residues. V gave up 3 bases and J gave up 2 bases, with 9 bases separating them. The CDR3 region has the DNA TGTGCCAGCAGCTTTGGAGCCCACACAGATACGCAGTATTTT. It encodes CASSFGAHTDTQYF.